The clone carrying this T cell receptor (beta chain) was seen a few times. Its antigen is still unknown. The data stem from a study of CD8 T cells in ankylosing spondylitis. Molecular-barcoded quantitative 5'-RACE produced these TCR beta libraries. TCRdb redid the calling of the 5' RACE reads with MiXCR, one entry per CDR3 protein. The table has roughly 190,000 distinct CDR3 sequences, 13% seen once; the top ten hold about 15%. After removal of 1 base from V and 4 bases from J, the junction contained 19 bases not matched to a gene. The CDR3 is 19 residues long. Looked up from germline, CDR1 is SQVTM and CDR2 is ANQGSEA. Study-wide results and caveats: In ankylosing spondylitis patients, matched synovial fluid reportedly showed significant enrichment of disease-linked clones. Reports of some motif variants in reactive arthritis synovial fluid and blood predate this one.

V usage is TRBV29-1 and J usage is TRBJ2-3; TRBD2 agrees at 8 bases. The source is a male donor with ankylosing spondylitis or in good health (not recorded which). What was sequenced was blood, either unsorted or a sorted T cell fraction (not recorded which). CDR3 nucleotides: TGCAGCGTTGAAGTCCCCCCTGGGCCTTCGGGAGGGCCCTCAGATACGCAGTATTTT. This translates into CSVEVPPGPSGGPSDTQYF.